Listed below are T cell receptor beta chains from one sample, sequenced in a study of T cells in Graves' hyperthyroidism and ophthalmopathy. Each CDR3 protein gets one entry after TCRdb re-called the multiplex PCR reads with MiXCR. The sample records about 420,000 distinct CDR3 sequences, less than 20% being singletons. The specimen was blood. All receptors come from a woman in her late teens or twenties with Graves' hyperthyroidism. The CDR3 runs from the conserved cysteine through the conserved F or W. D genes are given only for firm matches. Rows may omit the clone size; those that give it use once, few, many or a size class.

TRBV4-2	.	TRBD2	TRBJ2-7	CASSREGLGTSSSYEQYF	TGTGCCAGCAGCCGAGAGGGACTGGGGACTAGCAGCTCCTACGAGCAGTACTTC
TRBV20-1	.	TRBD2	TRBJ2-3	CSASLPGTRADTQYF	TGCAGTGCTAGTCTTCCCGGGACTAGGGCAGATACGCAGTATTTT
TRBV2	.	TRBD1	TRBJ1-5	CASSPGRGYGVQPQHF	TGTGCCAGCAGCCCCGGCAGGGGGTATGGTGTTCAGCCCCAGCATTTT
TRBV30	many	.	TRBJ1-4	CAFQIPEKLFF	TGTGCCTTCCAGATTCCGGAAAAACTGTTTTTT
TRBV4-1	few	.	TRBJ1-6	CASSQQQWGHEGSPLHF	TGCGCCAGCAGCCAACAACAGTGGGGACATGAGGGTTCACCCCTCCACTTT
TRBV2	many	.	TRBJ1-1	CASSEASGVLTAFF	TGTGCCAGCAGTGAAGCTAGCGGGGTTCTGACCGCTTTCTTT
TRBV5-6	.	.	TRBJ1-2	CASSNERVWRGYTF	TGTGCCAGCAGCAATGAAAGGGTGTGGCGGGGCTACACCTTC
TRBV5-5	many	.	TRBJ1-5	CASSLGQTLGQPQHF	TGTGCCAGCAGCTTGGGACAAACCCTGGGTCAGCCCCAGCATTTT
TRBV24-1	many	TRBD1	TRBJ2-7	CATSDVSGQGEQYF	TGTGCCACCAGTGATGTTTCCGGACAGGGCGAGCAGTACTTC
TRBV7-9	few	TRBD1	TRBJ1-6	CASSPGDRNNSPLHF	TGTGCCAGCAGCCCCGGGGACAGGAATAATTCACCCCTCCACTTT
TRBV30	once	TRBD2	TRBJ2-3	CAWGRRGATDTQYF	TGTGCCTGGGGGAGGCGGGGGGCCACAGATACGCAGTATTTT
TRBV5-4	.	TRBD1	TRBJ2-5	CASSTRTGEETQYF	TGTGCCAGCAGCACCCGGACAGGGGAAGAGACCCAGTACTTC
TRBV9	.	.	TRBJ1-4	CASSAGTPTNEKLFF	TGTGCCAGCAGCGCCGGGACACCAACTAATGAAAAACTGTTTTTT
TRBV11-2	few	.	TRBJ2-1	CASSSRGLHSYNEQFF	TGTGCCAGCAGCTCAAGAGGACTGCACTCCTACAATGAGCAGTTCTTC
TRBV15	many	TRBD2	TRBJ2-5	CATRSWTSAETQYF	TGTGCCACCAGAAGTTGGACTAGCGCCGAGACCCAGTACTTC
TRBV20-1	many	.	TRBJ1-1	CSAPFHRDTEAFF	TGCAGTGCACCCTTCCACAGGGACACTGAAGCTTTCTTT
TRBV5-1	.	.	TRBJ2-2	CASSPSGLGGGELFF	TGCGCCAGCAGCCCATCGGGTCTTGGGGGCGGGGAGCTGTTTTTT
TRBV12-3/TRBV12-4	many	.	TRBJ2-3	CASSFGTLTVTQYF	TGTGCCAGCAGTTTTGGGACTCTCACGGTTACGCAGTATTTT
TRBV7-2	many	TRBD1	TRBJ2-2	CASSPGGQASTGELFF	TGTGCCAGCAGCCCAGGGGGACAGGCCTCCACCGGGGAGCTGTTTTTT
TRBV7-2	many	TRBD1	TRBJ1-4	CASSPSRDRDNEKLFF	TGTGCCAGCAGCCCATCCCGGGACAGGGATAATGAAAAACTGTTTTTT
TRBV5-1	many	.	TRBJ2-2	CASSLEGTGELFF	TGTGCCAGCAGCTTAGAGGGGACCGGGGAGCTGTTTTTT
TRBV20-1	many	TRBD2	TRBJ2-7	CSAGQPGLAGGGYEQYF	TGCAGTGCTGGCCAACCGGGGCTAGCGGGAGGGGGCTACGAGCAGTACTTC
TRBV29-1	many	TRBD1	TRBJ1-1	CSVENPGQGYTEAFF	TGCAGCGTTGAAAACCCGGGACAGGGGTACACTGAAGCTTTCTTT
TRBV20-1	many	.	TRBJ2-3	CSLLGGRGSTDTQYF	TGCAGCCTATTGGGGGGCCGTGGGAGCACAGATACGCAGTATTTT
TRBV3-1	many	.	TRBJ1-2	CASSQGRVGLSGYTF	TGTGCCAGCAGCCAAGGCCGGGTGGGACTGTCTGGCTACACCTTC
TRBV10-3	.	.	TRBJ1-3	CAINEESGNTIYF	TGTGCCATCAACGAGGAATCTGGAAACACCATATATTTT
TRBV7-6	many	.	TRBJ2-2	CASSETTANTGELFF	TGTGCCAGCAGCGAGACAACCGCGAACACCGGGGAGCTGTTTTTT
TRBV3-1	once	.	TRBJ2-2	CASSQPGGTGELFF	TGTGCCAGCAGTCAGCCAGGGGGGACCGGGGAGCTGTTTTTT
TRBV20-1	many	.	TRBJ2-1	CSAEPLRGDEQFF	TGCAGTGCTGAGCCCCTCAGGGGCGATGAGCAGTTCTTC
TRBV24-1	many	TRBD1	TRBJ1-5	CANGQGGQPQHF	TGTGCCAACGGACAGGGGGGTCAGCCCCAGCATTTT
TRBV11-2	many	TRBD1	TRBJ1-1	CASSLTGDSEAFF	TGTGCCAGCAGCTTAACAGGGGACTCTGAAGCTTTCTTT
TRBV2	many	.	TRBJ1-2	CASSDRSGQGYGYTF	TGTGCCAGCAGTGATAGGTCGGGACAAGGCTATGGCTACACCTTC
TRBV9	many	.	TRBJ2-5	CASSDRDSQETQYF	TGTGCCAGCAGCGATCGGGACTCCCAAGAGACCCAGTACTTC
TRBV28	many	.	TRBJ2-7	CASSSPATGIYEQYF	TGTGCCAGCAGTTCCCCCGCCACAGGGATCTACGAGCAGTACTTC
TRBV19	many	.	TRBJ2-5	CASSFHSGEEQETQYF	TGTGCCAGTAGTTTTCATTCAGGGGAAGAGCAAGAGACCCAGTACTTC
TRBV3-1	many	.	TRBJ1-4	CASSQDTGMWRLFF	TGTGCCAGCAGCCAAGATACGGGGATGTGGCGACTGTTTTTT
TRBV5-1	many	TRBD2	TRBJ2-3	CASSFLTSGDKDTQYF	TGCGCCAGCAGCTTTTTGACTAGCGGGGACAAAGATACGCAGTATTTT
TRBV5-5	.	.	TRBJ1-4	CASSIQVEPEKLFF	TGTGCCAGCAGCATACAGGTGGAACCCGAAAAACTGTTTTTT
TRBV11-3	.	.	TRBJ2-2	CASSSKDAEVAVTGELFF	TGTGCCAGCAGCTCGAAGGACGCGGAGGTAGCTGTTACCGGGGAGCTGTTTTTT
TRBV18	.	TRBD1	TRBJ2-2	CASSTGQGFNTGELFF	TGTGCCAGCTCAACAGGACAGGGATTCAACACCGGGGAGCTGTTTTTT
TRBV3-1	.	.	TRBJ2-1	CASSQVQRGGGDEQFF	TGTGCCAGCAGCCAAGTTCAACGAGGGGGGGGGGATGAGCAGTTCTTC
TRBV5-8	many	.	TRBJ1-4	CASSLAITGPKKLFF	TGTGCCAGCAGCTTGGCCATCACAGGGCCGAAAAAACTGTTTTTT
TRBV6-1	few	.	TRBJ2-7	CASSERKGSTYEQYF	TGTGCCAGCAGTGAACGAAAGGGATCAACTTACGAGCAGTACTTC
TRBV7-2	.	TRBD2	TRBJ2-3	CASSFPLSGGTDTQYF	TGTGCCAGCAGCTTCCCACTTAGCGGGGGCACAGATACGCAGTATTTT
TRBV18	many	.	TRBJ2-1	CASSQGAGDNEQFF	TGTGCCAGCTCCCAGGGGGCGGGAGATAATGAGCAGTTCTTC
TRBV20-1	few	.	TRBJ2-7	CSANKGEQYF	TGCAGTGCAAACAAGGGAGAGCAGTACTTC
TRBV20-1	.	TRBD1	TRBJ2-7	CSARAGTGGEYEQYF	TGCAGTGCTAGAGCCGGGACAGGGGGCGAGTACGAGCAGTACTTC
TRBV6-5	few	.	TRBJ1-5	CASSYGGTRQPQHF	TGTGCCAGCAGTTACGGGGGGACACGTCAGCCCCAGCATTTT
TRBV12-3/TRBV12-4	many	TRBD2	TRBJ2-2	CASRAGTSGTRFF	TGTGCCAGCAGGGCAGGGACTAGCGGGACCCGGTTTTTT
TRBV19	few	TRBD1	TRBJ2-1	CTSSTGTGAYNEQFF	TGTACCAGTAGTACCGGGACAGGGGCCTACAATGAGCAGTTCTTC
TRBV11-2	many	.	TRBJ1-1	CASSLDRVGAFF	TGTGCCAGCAGCTTAGATCGGGTTGGGGCTTTCTTT
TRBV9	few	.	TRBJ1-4	CASSYSRDGERANEKLFF	TGTGCCAGCAGCTACTCCCGGGACGGAGAAAGGGCTAATGAAAAACTGTTTTTT
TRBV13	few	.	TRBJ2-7	CASSPGVEQYF	TGTGCCAGCAGCCCCGGGGTCGAGCAGTACTTC